These 28 T cell receptor beta chains were sequenced from one sample in a study of OX40 agonist ivuxolimab in advanced cancers. Sequencing used immunoSEQ multiplex PCR; TCRdb keeps in-frame clones, though not all of them. The data show around 70,000 clones, around four fifths seen once. The material sequenced was CD4+ or CD8+ T cells sorted from blood, taken in a trial of the OX40 agonist ivuxolimab. The receptor set was obtained from an adult with an advanced solid tumor such as melanoma, head and neck, liver or kidney cancer.

The chain couples TRBV29-1 to TRBJ2-5; 8 nucleotides align to TRBD2. This CDR3 region has 14 residues. Germline V gene sequence: CDR1 SQVTM, CDR2 ANQGSEA. V dropped 5 bases and J dropped 4; count of bases not matched to a gene: 9. CDR3 DNA sequence: TGCAGCGTTCGGGGAGCGGGGGTGCGAGAGACCCAGTACTTC. Translation gives CSVRGAGVRETQYF.

The chain joins TRBV28 to TRBJ2-5; D ambiguous. V was pared by 5 bases and J by 1 base, with 11 bases between. This CDR3 region has 14 residues. Germline CDR1 is MDHEN and CDR2 is SYDVKM. The CDR3 sequence: CASSQAAFQETQYF. DNA for the CDR3: TGTGCCAGCAGTCAGGCGGCATTCCAAGAGACCCAGTACTTC.

This sequence joins TRBV19 and TRBJ2-1; 7 bases agree with TRBD2. The trim removed 5 bases at V and 11 bases at J, leaving 15 bases unmatched. The CDR3 extends over 15 amino acids. Looked up from germline, CDR1 is LNHDA and CDR2 is SQIVND (reference sequence). CDR3 in DNA: TGTGCCAGTAGTCCCGGGGGGACCCGGGACTCCCAGCAGTTCTTC. This codes for CASSPGGTRDSQQFF.

The gene calls are TRBV6-5 and TRBJ1-1; D possibly corresponds to TRBD1 (5 bases). Looked up from germline, CDR1 is MNHEY and CDR2 is SVGAGI. V lost 0 bases and J 6 bases, leaving 11 bases between the germline ends. There are 14 residues in the CDR3. The CDR3 here is CASSYSWRGAEAFF. CDR3 sequence (DNA): TGTGCCAGCAGTTACTCGTGGCGGGGCGCTGAAGCTTTCTTT.

In this sample, this clone turned up a few times. The chain joins TRBV6-4 to TRBJ1-2; D is unresolved. The CDR3 is 14 residues long. Trimming removed 0 bases at V and 8 bases at J, with 13 bases between. The germline gives CDR1 MRHNA, CDR2 SNTAGT. The DNA of the CDR3 is TGTGCCAGCAGTGACTCGTACGGCCGCACAGGCTACACCTTC. Protein sequence: CASSDSYGRTGYTF.

The rearrangement joins TRBV9 to TRBJ2-7, with a tentative D call TRBD2 (5 bases). Germline CDR1 and CDR2: SGDLS and YYNGEE. There are 14 residues in the CDR3. Trimming removed 4 bases from V and 0 bases from J, with 11 bases in between. The CDR3 bases are TGTGCCAGCAGCCCCCGGACTGACTCCTACGAGCAGTACTTC. Its translation: CASSPRTDSYEQYF.

The J gene is TRBJ1-5, the V gene TRBV7-2; a possible D gene is TRBD1 (5 bases). The V end was cut by 5 bases, the J end by 8 bases, with 19 bases between. The CDR3 covers 15 residues. Germline values: CDR1 SGHTA, CDR2 FQGNSA. This CDR3 reads CASSQMGAGTKPQHF. The DNA of the CDR3 is TGTGCCAGCAGCCAGATGGGCGCAGGGACCAAGCCCCAGCATTTT.

V usage is TRBV4-1 and J usage is TRBJ2-1; TRBD2 is a possible D gene (6 bases). Germline CDR1 reads MGHRA; CDR2 reads YSYEKL. V was clipped by 0 bases and J by 3 bases, with 18 bases between them. This CDR3 is built from 18 residues. CDR3 region: CASSQEPPSGTYYNEQFF. The CDR3 nucleotides read TGCGCCAGCAGCCAAGAGCCCCCCTCCGGGACTTACTACAATGAGCAGTTCTTC.

J is TRBJ2-5 and V is TRBV28; TRBD1 matches at 8 bases. The CDR3 runs 14 residues. V dropped 7 bases and J dropped 4; count of bases not matched to a gene: 8. The germline V gene has CDR1 MDHEN and CDR2 SYDVKM. Here the CDR3 reads CASIWQGARETQYF. The CDR3, as DNA: TGTGCCAGCATTTGGCAGGGGGCTCGAGAGACCCAGTACTTC.

The chain combines TRBV2 with TRBJ2-1, with 9 bases aligning to TRBD2. Trimming removed 1 base from V and 5 bases from J; junction bases left unmatched: 12. Germline V gene lookup returns CDR1 SNHLY and CDR2 FYNNEI. This CDR3 region has 18 residues. In nucleotides, the CDR3 is TGTGCCAGCAGTGAAGATAGGAGTGGGCGGGGGGGAAACAATGAGCAGTTCTTC. Residues: CASSEDRSGRGGNNEQFF. Supplemented by reference TRBV2 and TRBJ2-1, the full variable domain reads EPEVTQTPSHQVTQMGQEVILRCVPISNHLYFYWYRQILGQKVEFLVSFYNNEISEKSEIFDDQFSVERPDGSNFTLKIRSTKLEDSAMYFCASSEDRSGRGGNNEQFFGPGTRLTVL.

This clone appeared once. This chain links TRBV2 with TRBJ1-4, with no clear D. The germline CDR1 and CDR2 sequences are SNHLY and FYNNEI. V was cut by 7 bases and J by 8 bases, with 17 bases left in between. This CDR3 is built from 14 residues. The CDR3 DNA is TGTGCCAGCATCCTAACGAGATCGAGGGAAAAACTGTTTTTT. Translating it yields CASILTRSREKLFF. The variable domain in full, with the rest retrieved from reference TRBV2 and TRBJ1-4, is EPEVTQTPSHQVTQMGQEVILRCVPISNHLYFYWYRQILGQKVEFLVSFYNNEISEKSEIFDDQFSVERPDGSNFTLKIRSTKLEDSAMYFCASILTRSREKLFFGSGTQLSVL.

The V call is TRBV28, the J call TRBJ1-5; D is ambiguous. The CDR3 consists of 14 residues. Germline V gene lookup returns CDR1 MDHEN and CDR2 SYDVKM. V lost 3 bases and J lost 2, with 8 bases in between. CDR3 sequence (DNA): TGTGCCAGCAGTTTTGGAGACCGCAATCAGCCCCAGCATTTT. Translating it yields CASSFGDRNQPQHF.

This CDR3 reads CASGQGLNTEAFF. Written as DNA, the CDR3 is TGTGCCAGCGGGCAGGGGTTGAACACTGAAGCTTTCTTT. The chain recombines TRBV14 with TRBJ1-1; TRBD1 is a possible D gene (6 bases). The CDR3 extends over 13 amino acids. From germline, CDR1 is SGHDN and CDR2 FVKESK. V was shortened by 8 bases and J by 0 bases, with 10 bases between the two germline ends.

CDR3 region: CASSSVGDEQYF. The DNA for the CDR3 is TGTGCCAGCAGCTCGGTAGGGGACGAGCAGTACTTC. This chain connects TRBV6-6 to TRBJ2-7; D is perhaps TRBD1 (5 bases). V lost 6 bases and J lost 5, with 11 bases in between. The CDR3 covers 12 residues. Germline V gives CDR1 MNHNY, CDR2 SVGAGI (reference sequence).

The CDR3 DNA sequence: TGTGCCAGCAGCTTGGCAGGGTCTAGCTCCTACAATGAGCAGTTCTTC. This encodes CASSLAGSSSYNEQFF. The J gene is TRBJ2-1, the V gene TRBV5-6; D perhaps matches TRBD1 (5 bases). CDR3 size: 16 residues. V dropped 0 bases and J dropped 0 bases, with 10 bases sitting between them. From germline, CDR1 is SGHDT and CDR2 YYEEEE.

The chain links TRBV28 to TRBJ1-1; D uncertain. V lost 2 bases to trimming and J lost 0 bases, with 10 bases between them. The CDR3 is 15 amino acids. Germline values: CDR1 MDHEN, CDR2 SYDVKM. Written as DNA, the CDR3 is TGTGCCAGCAGTTTAAGCTGGTCGATGAACACTGAAGCTTTCTTT. Protein product: CASSLSWSMNTEAFF.

The rearrangement uses TRBV15 and TRBJ1-1; the D is unclear. Germline V gene lookup returns CDR1 LNHNV and CDR2 YYDKDF (reference sequence). The CDR3 is 14 residues long. V shed 3 bases and J shed 10 bases, with 18 bases lying between them. CDR3 DNA sequence: TGTGCCACCAGCAGGCGCGACACGAATAGGAGAGCTTTCTTT. It is translated as CATSRRDTNRRAFF.

This chain links TRBV6-4 with TRBJ2-7; no clear D. Per the germline V gene, CDR1 is MRHNA and CDR2 is SNTAGT. Trimming removed 8 bases from V and 6 bases from J, with 17 bases in between. CDR3 length: 13 amino acids. CDR3 nucleotides: TGTGCCAGCTCCGCCAACTTAGGGCTCGAGCAGTACTTC. Translating it yields CASSANLGLEQYF.

The chain joins TRBV28 to TRBJ2-2; D remains ambiguous. V lost 11 bases and J 4 bases, leaving 23 bases between the germline ends. In germline, CDR1 is MDHEN, CDR2 SYDVKM. The CDR3 is 16 amino acids. The CDR3, as DNA: TGTGCCTGCCTCCCCGCAGGCCTCCGAGGCACCGGGGAGCTGTTTTTT. It is translated as CACLPAGLRGTGELFF.

The CDR3 is CASSQLVGMGDEQYF. CDR3 coding DNA: TGTGCCAGCAGCCAACTAGTGGGAATGGGGGACGAGCAGTACTTC. The V and J genes are TRBV4-2 and TRBJ2-7, with D perhaps matching TRBD1 or TRBD2 (5 bases each). This CDR3 comprises 15 residues. Germline CDR1 is LGHNA and CDR2 is YNFKEQ. The V and J ends lost 2 bases and 5 bases respectively, with 16 bases between them.

The rearrangement joins TRBV5-1 to TRBJ2-3; TRBD2 matches at 8 bases. Germline CDR1 is SGHRS and CDR2 is YFSETQ. The CDR3 extends over 14 amino acids. The junction had 7 bases not matched to a gene; V was cut back by 4 bases and J by 6 bases. CDR3 sequence (DNA): TGCGCCAGCAGCCCTGGACTAGCAACCGATACGCAGTATTTT. The encoded protein is CASSPGLATDTQYF.

This clone showed up just a few times. The chain employs TRBV28 and TRBJ2-2, with D tentatively TRBD2 (5 bases). Germline V gene sequence: CDR1 MDHEN, CDR2 SYDVKM. The CDR3 spans 16 residues. V was cut by 8 bases and J by 5 bases, with 21 bases left in between. The CDR3 DNA reads TGTGCCAGCCGTACGGATAAACCGTGGAGGACCGGGGAGCTGTTTTTT. Its translation: CASRTDKPWRTGELFF.

V usage is TRBV6-6 and J usage is TRBJ1-5; D is perhaps TRBD1 (5 bases). CDR1 is MNHNY, CDR2 SVGAGI, per germline (reference sequence). Trimming pared 6 bases from V and 9 bases from J, leaving 15 bases between. This CDR3 contains 13 residues. In DNA, the CDR3 is TGTGCCAGCAGCCGCCCTCTGGGGGGGCCCCAGCATTTT. Its protein product is CASSRPLGGPQHF.

The chain links TRBV4-1 to TRBJ2-5; no clear D gene. CDR1 is MGHRA, CDR2 YSYEKL, per germline. CDR3 size: 12 residues. The V gene lost 2 bases and the J gene lost 3 bases, with 4 bases spanning the gap. The CDR3 bases are TGCGCCAGCAGCCAACCCGAAGAGACCCAGTACTTC. Protein product: CASSQPEETQYF.

The chain carries TRBV19 and TRBJ2-5; perhaps TRBD1 as D (6 bases). This CDR3 has 14 amino acids. V was pared by 3 bases and J by 11 bases, with 19 bases between. Germline CDR1 LNHDA, CDR2 SQIVND (reference sequence). CDR3 loop: CASSIGQGFGEQYF. CDR3 in DNA: TGTGCCAGTAGTATCGGTCAGGGGTTTGGGGAGCAGTACTTC.

The CDR3 sequence is CASSQDGLAGYNEQFF. In DNA form, the CDR3 reads TGCGCCAGCAGCCAAGACGGACTAGCGGGCTACAATGAGCAGTTCTTC. V gene TRBV4-3 combines with J gene TRBJ2-1; TRBD2 matches at 11 bases. CDR1 is LGHNA and CDR2 is YSLEER in the germline V gene. V gave up 0 bases and J gave up 3 bases; unmatched junction bases: 1. The CDR3 is made up of 16 amino acids.

The V call is TRBV6-5, the J call TRBJ1-1; unclear D gene. Germline CDR1 and CDR2: MNHEY and SVGAGI. V was cut by 2 bases and J by 2 bases, with 9 bases left in between. The CDR3 contains 14 residues. The chain's CDR3 is CASSYERLNTEAFF. CDR3 bases: TGTGCCAGCAGTTACGAGCGACTTAACACTGAAGCTTTCTTT.

The chain couples TRBV19 to TRBJ1-1; 8 bases fit TRBD1. V trimming: 6 bases; J trimming: 5 bases; junction bases outside the gene matches: 5. The CDR3 has 13 residues. CDR1 LNHDA and CDR2 SQIVND come from the germline V gene (reference sequence). In nucleotides, the CDR3 is TGTGCCAGTAGGATAACAGGGGGAACTGAAGCTTTCTTT. Translated: CASRITGGTEAFF.